The following is a TCR beta chain sequence with its context. Authors' data handling: Amplification with reference gene primers provided the estimates of nucleated cell counts. TCRdb's table, derived via immunoSEQ multiplex PCR, lists solely in-frame clones and lacks some. Clone size and the V and J calls come from that table; the DNA yielded D and trimming. The sample includes 410,000 or so clones, about 91% of them seen just once. Those enrolled in Seattle joined during active infection and were followed longitudinally afterward. The sample is drawn from a study of blood T cell repertoires in COVID-19. Study-level background: Sites across the United States, Italy and Spain contributed samples from acute and convalescent COVID-19. The analysed material was cDNA or gDNA that came from T cells, B-cell-depleted T cells, or PBMCs.

The clonotype comes from a middle-aged woman with COVID-19, enrolled during active disease. Sequencing used peripheral blood.

CDR3 amino acids: CASSESTSAGVAYEQYF. The CDR3 DNA reads as TGCGCCAGCAGTGAGTCGACGTCAGCGGGGGTAGCCTACGAGCAGTACTTC. The chain carries TRBV10-2 and TRBJ2-7; 8 bases are shared with TRBD2. Looked up from germline, CDR1 is WSHSY and CDR2 is SAAADI. J was trimmed by 2 bases and V by 0 bases; bases with no gene match: 9. The CDR3 totals 17 residues.